One and the same sample provided the 6 T cell receptor beta chains below, sequenced in a study of blood T cell repertoires in COVID-19. The table came from immunoSEQ multiplex PCR; TCRdb's copy has only in-frame clones and leaves some out. The profile covers over 85,000 clones, with roughly 87% appearing a single time and over 12% taken by the ten largest. Specimen: peripheral blood. The receptors were sampled from a male donor with acute or convalescent COVID-19.

V usage is TRBV2 and J usage is TRBJ1-2; D is undetermined. V gave up 3 bases and J gave up 4 bases, with 12 bases separating them. The CDR3 has 14 amino acids. CDR1 is SNHLY and CDR2 is FYNNEI in the germline V gene. CDR3 nucleotide sequence: TGTGCCAGCAGTGATTACGAAACTGGCTATGGCTACACCTTC. This sequence encodes CASSDYETGYGYTF. The full variable domain, in which reference TRBV2 and TRBJ1-2 provide the parts outside the CDR3, is EPEVTQTPSHQVTQMGQEVILRCVPISNHLYFYWYRQILGQKVEFLVSFYNNEISEKSEIFDDQFSVERPDGSNFTLKIRSTKLEDSAMYFCASSDYETGYGYTFGSGTRLTVV.

This sequence joins TRBV4-2 and TRBJ1-2, with TRBD1 matching 7 bases. Losses at the gene ends were 0 bases for V and 3 bases for J; bases not matched to a gene: 4. Germline CDR1 reads LGHNA; CDR2 reads YNFKEQ. The CDR3 spans 15 residues. The CDR3 DNA sequence: TGTGCCAGCAGCCAAGAAATGGGACAGCACTATGGCTACACCTTC. Protein product: CASSQEMGQHYGYTF.

CDR3 sequence: CASSESRGQGLTRNEQYF. The CDR3 bases are TGTGCCAGCAGTGAATCTAGGGGACAGGGGCTCACGAGGAACGAGCAGTACTTC. The chain links TRBV6-1 to TRBJ2-7; 10 bases match TRBD1. V gave up 2 bases and J gave up 5 bases; unmatched junction bases: 15. The germline V gene has CDR1 MNHNS and CDR2 SASEGT. The CDR3 is made up of 18 amino acids.

The CDR3 DNA sequence: TGTGCCAGCACGAGCGGACAGGGACAAGAGACCCAGTACTTC. This sequence encodes CASTSGQGQETQYF. The chain uses TRBV6-5 and TRBJ2-5, with TRBD1 identical over 8 bases. The CDR3 extends over 14 amino acids. V gave up 7 bases and J gave up 2 bases; unmatched junction bases: 6. CDR1 and CDR2 (germline): MNHEY, SVGAGI.

The chain joins TRBV9 to TRBJ2-7; the D is unclear. The germline V and J ends were trimmed by 0 bases and 4 bases, with 8 bases remaining between them. The CDR3 has 13 residues. CDR1 is SGDLS and CDR2 is YYNGEE in the germline V gene. The CDR3 loop reads CASSVDLSYEQYF. In nucleotides, the CDR3 is TGTGCCAGCAGCGTAGATCTTAGTTACGAGCAGTACTTC.

The rearrangement links TRBV4-1 to TRBJ1-1; no firm D call. CDR3 size: 16 residues. The V gene lost 1 base and the J gene lost 0 bases, with 12 bases spanning the gap. The germline V gene encodes CDR1 MGHRA and CDR2 YSYEKL. CDR3 sequence reads: CASSQVTVSMNTEAFF. The CDR3 DNA is TGCGCCAGCAGCCAAGTAACAGTTTCGATGAACACTGAAGCTTTCTTT.